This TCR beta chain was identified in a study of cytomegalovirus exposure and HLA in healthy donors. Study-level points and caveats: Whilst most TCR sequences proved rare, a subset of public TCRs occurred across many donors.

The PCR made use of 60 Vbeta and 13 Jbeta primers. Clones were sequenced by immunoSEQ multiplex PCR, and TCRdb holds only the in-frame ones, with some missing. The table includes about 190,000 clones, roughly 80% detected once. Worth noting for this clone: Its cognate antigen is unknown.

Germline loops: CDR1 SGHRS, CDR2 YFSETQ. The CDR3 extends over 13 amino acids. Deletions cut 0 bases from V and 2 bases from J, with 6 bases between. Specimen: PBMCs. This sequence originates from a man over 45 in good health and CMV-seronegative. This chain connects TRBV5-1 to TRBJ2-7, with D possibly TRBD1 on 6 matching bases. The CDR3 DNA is TGCGCCAGCAGCTTGGACAGGGCCTACGAGCAGTACTTC. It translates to CASSLDRAYEQYF.